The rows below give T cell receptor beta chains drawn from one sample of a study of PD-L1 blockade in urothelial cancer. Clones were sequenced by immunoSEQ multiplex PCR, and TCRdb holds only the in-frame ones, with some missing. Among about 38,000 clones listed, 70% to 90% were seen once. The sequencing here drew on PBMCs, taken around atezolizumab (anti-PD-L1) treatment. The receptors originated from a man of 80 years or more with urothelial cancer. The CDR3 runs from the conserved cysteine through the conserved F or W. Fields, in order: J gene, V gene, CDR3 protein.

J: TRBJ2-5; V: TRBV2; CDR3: CASSGEETQYF
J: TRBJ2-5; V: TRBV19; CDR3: CASSRRLAGVWETQYF
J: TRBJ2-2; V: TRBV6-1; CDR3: CASRTGTANTGELFF
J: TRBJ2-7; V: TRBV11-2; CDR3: CASSLDRTSEYEQYF
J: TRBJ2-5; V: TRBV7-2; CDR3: CASSSRTSSETQYF
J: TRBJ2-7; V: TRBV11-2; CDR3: CASSLSGFGEQYF
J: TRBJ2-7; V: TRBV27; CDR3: CASSPTGAAYEQYF
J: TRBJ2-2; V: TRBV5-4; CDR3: CAGGTGLVGELFF
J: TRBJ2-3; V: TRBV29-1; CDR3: CSVDNGGTDTQYF
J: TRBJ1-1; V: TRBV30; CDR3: CAWSHGNTEAFF
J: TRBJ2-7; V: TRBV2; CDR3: CASSERLVAYEQYF
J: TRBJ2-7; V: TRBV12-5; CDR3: CASGPSGSIYEQYF
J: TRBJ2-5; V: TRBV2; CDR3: CASSRQGRETQYF
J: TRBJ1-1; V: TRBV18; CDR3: CASLQGLDTEAFF
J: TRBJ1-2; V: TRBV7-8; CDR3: CASSLEGRGGYTF
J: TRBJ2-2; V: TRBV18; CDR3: CASSRTQGANTGELFF
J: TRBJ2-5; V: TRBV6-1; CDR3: CASSGGLAGGGGTQYF
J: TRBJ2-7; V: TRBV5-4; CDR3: CASSPRQGQFDEQYF
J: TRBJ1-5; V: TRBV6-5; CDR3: CASSQKTGGYQPQHF
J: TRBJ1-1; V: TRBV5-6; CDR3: CASSLHRDRDTEAFF
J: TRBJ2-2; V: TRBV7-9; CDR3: CASSPGLPVSDTGELFF
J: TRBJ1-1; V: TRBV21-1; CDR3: CASSNGKNLGDRDERTEAFF
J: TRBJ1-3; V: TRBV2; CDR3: CASRLGQGGNTIYF
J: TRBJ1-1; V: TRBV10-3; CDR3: CAISDPSTADTEAFF
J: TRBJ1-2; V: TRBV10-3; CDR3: CAITLQGTASGYTF
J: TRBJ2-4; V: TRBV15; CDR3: CATSRGLANNIQYF
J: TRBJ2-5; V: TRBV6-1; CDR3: CASSEHRTGVGQETQYF
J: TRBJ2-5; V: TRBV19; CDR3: CASSISGRRETQYF
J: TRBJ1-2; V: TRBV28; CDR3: CASSSGYGYTF
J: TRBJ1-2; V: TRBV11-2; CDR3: CASSLSDTSNYGYTF
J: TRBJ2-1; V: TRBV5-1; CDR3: CASNRDRGYNEQFF
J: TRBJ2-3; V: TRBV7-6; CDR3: CASSLTPAGGYTDTQYF
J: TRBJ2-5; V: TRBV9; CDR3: CASSPDSGRTETQYF
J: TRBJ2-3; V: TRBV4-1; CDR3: CASSLAGTTDTQYF
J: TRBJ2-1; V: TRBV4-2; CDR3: CASSQDVQGRTFF
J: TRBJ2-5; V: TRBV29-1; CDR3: CSVTGKQETQYF
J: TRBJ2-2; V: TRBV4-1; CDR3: CASSQEETLYTGELFF
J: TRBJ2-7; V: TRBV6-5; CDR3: CASSYSTEFSYEQYF
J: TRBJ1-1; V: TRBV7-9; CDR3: CASSSRGGGTEAFF
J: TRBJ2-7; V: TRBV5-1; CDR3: CASSSGQGGLDEQYF
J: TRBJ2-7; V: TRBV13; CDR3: CASSLERSREQYF
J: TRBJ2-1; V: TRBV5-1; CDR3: CASSRGLAENEQFF
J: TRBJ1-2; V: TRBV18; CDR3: CASSPPLGTANYGYTF
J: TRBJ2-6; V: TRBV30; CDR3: CAWRSGANVLTF
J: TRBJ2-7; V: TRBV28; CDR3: CASSFQGSYEQYF
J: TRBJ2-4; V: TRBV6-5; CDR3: CASSTGSPYKNIQYF
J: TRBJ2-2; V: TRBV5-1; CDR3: CASSPGRGNTGELFF
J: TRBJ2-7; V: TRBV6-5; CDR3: CASSYSRGTGFNEQYF
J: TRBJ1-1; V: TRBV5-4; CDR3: CASTYRGGNTEAFF
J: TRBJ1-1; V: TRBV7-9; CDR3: CASSPGTGQLGAFF
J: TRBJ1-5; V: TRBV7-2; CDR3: CASSLVQGNQPQHF
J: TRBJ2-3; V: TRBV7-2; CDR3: CASSLVGGAYADTQYF
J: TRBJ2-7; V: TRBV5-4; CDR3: CASSPGGSSYEQYF
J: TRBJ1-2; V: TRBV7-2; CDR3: CASSFPGTGGHYGYTF
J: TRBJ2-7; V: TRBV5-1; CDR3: CASSLVGLSYEQYF